The T cell receptor (beta chain) described here comes from a study of shared clonotypes between healthy human individuals. Sequencing used immunoSEQ multiplex PCR; TCRdb keeps in-frame clones, though not all of them. This table has just over 2,000,000 clones, around 95% appearing once. Trimming took off 3 bases at V and 1 base at J, with 6 bases between the two ends. This CDR3 is built from 13 residues. CDR1 SNHLY and CDR2 FYNNEI come from the germline V gene. This sequence joins TRBV2 and TRBJ1-1; D remains unclear. Sequencing input: naive CD4+ T cells sorted from blood. Subset here: CD45RA+ positively selected. The TCR originated in a man younger than 35 in good health. The CDR3 loop reads CASSDDKNTEAFF. The CDR3 coding sequence is TGTGCCAGCAGTGATGACAAGAACACTGAAGCTTTCTTT.